This TCR beta chain was observed in a study of blood T cell repertoires in COVID-19. Study-wide context: Samples came from the United States, Italy and Spain, spanning acute and convalescent COVID-19. Sample material is recorded as cDNA or gDNA derived from T cells, B-cell-depleted T cells, or PBMCs.

The CDR3 covers 16 residues. The germline V gene has CDR1 LNHNV and CDR2 YYDKDF (reference sequence). V was trimmed by 4 bases and J by 1 base, leaving 14 bases between them. Authors' data handling: Researchers report that nucleated cell counts were estimated from reference gene primer amplification. This table comes from immunoSEQ multiplex PCR, and its TCRdb copy is limited to in-frame clones, with some not included. For V, J and clone size, that table is used; D and trimming come from the DNA. This table has about 170,000 clones, roughly 80% appearing once. The source is a man aged 55 to 70 with acute or convalescent COVID-19. Source material: peripheral blood. This chain joins TRBV15 and TRBJ2-1; D possibly corresponds to TRBD2 (7 bases). The CDR3 region is CATSKGGGASYNEQFF. Here the CDR3 DNA reads TGTGCCACCAGCAAAGGAGGGGGGGCGTCCTACAATGAGCAGTTCTTC.